The 20 T cell receptor beta chains presented below share a single source sample, sequenced in a study of Ad26.COV2.S vaccination and SARS-CoV-2 variants. Method: immunoSEQ multiplex PCR; TCRdb's copy keeps in-frame clones and lacks some. There are 500,000 or so clones in the sample; approximately 90% occur only once, and around 13% lies in the top ten. Specified treatment: around 19 received Ad26.COV2.S at low or high dose, single or two shots; about 5 received placebo; per-sample allocation not given. The study sampled participants on day 63 after the first vaccine or placebo injection. Sequences were derived from peripheral blood, sampled in a trial of Ad26.COV2.S vaccine versus placebo. The receptors come from a person between 18 and 65 years old who received the Ad26.COV2.S COVID-19 vaccine or a placebo.

The chain recombines TRBV7-9 with TRBJ1-1; D perhaps matches TRBD1 (5 bases). V was clipped by 2 bases and J by 7 bases, with 20 bases between them. The CDR3 has 16 residues. Germline values: CDR1 SEHNR, CDR2 FQNEAQ (reference sequence). CDR3 amino acids: CASSLPTASSQIEAFF. CDR3 nucleotides: TGTGCCAGCAGCTTACCGACAGCATCCAGTCAAATTGAAGCTTTCTTT.

The chain employs TRBV28 and TRBJ1-2, with 10 bases identical to TRBD1. Germline-derived CDR1 and CDR2 are MDHEN and SYDVKM. The CDR3 runs 14 residues. J lost 5 bases, V lost 3 bases, and 3 bases had no gene match. Written as DNA, the CDR3 is TGTGCCAGCAGTTTGACAGGGGGCTTTTATGGCTACACCTTC. Protein sequence: CASSLTGGFYGYTF.

The V gene is TRBV19, the J gene TRBJ1-5; possibly TRBD1 for D (6 bases). This CDR3 comprises 15 residues. V lost 5 bases to trimming and J lost 3 bases, with 14 bases between them. Germline V gives CDR1 LNHDA, CDR2 SQIVND (reference sequence). CDR3 amino acids: CASSSLTGFNQPQHF. The CDR3 nucleotides read TGTGCCAGTAGTTCCCTCACAGGGTTCAATCAGCCCCAGCATTTT.

This chain uses TRBV7-9 with TRBJ2-7; D gene ambiguous. The CDR3 is 13 amino acids. Germline CDR1 reads SEHNR; CDR2 reads FQNEAQ (reference sequence). Trimming stripped 4 bases from V and 0 bases from J, with 7 bases between. The CDR3 sequence: CASSSRSSYEQYF. The CDR3 DNA reads as TGTGCCAGCAGCTCCCGTAGCTCCTACGAGCAGTACTTC.

The chain combines TRBV6-5 with TRBJ2-1; maybe TRBD1 (6 bases). Trimming took off 3 bases at V and 7 bases at J, with 10 bases between the two ends. The CDR3 totals 13 residues. In germline, CDR1 is MNHEY, CDR2 SVGAGI. The CDR3 sequence: CASSYGGRNEQFF. In nucleotides, the CDR3 is TGTGCCAGCAGTTATGGGGGCCGGAATGAGCAGTTCTTC.

The chain is built from TRBV4-2 and TRBJ1-4; tentatively, D is TRBD1 (6 bases). This CDR3 spans 15 amino acids. In germline, CDR1 is LGHNA, CDR2 YNFKEQ. Trimming removed 0 bases at V and 6 bases at J, with 11 bases between. CDR3 in DNA: TGTGCCAGCAGCCAAGAAAGGGGGGGTTATGAAAAACTGTTTTTT. This translates into CASSQERGGYEKLFF.

The chain recombines TRBV29-1 with TRBJ2-7, with a tentative D call TRBD2 (6 bases). V lost 7 bases to trimming and J lost 4 bases, with 14 bases between them. CDR3 length: 12 residues. Germline assignment: CDR1 SQVTM and CDR2 ANQGSEA. The DNA of the CDR3 is TGCAGCGCGGGGCAGGGACTTTACGAGCAGTACTTC. It encodes CSAGQGLYEQYF.

The CDR3 loop reads CASSNPYRGSEQYF. CDR3 bases: TGTGCCAGCAGCAACCCCTACAGGGGGAGCGAGCAGTACTTC. This sequence joins TRBV7-9 and TRBJ2-7, with 8 bases matching TRBD1. In germline, CDR1 is SEHNR, CDR2 FQNEAQ (reference sequence). The trim removed 5 bases at V and 6 bases at J, leaving 9 bases unmatched. CDR3 length equals 14 residues.

V gene TRBV28 combines with J gene TRBJ1-5; unclear D gene. Germline V lookup: CDR1 MDHEN, CDR2 SYDVKM. V lost 2 bases and J lost 1, with 6 bases in between. CDR3 size: 14 residues. The CDR3 coding sequence is TGTGCCAGCAGTTTAGTTTTGAGCAATCAGCCCCAGCATTTT. This encodes CASSLVLSNQPQHF.

V usage is TRBV28 and J usage is TRBJ2-7; 7 bases align to TRBD2. Germline values: CDR1 MDHEN, CDR2 SYDVKM. The CDR3 has 15 amino acids. Germline trimming cut 3 bases from V and 2 bases from J; bases unmatched to any gene: 7. CDR3 bases: TGTGCCAGCAGTTTCCCTAGCGGACCCACCTACGAGCAGTACTTC. Its protein is CASSFPSGPTYEQYF.

The V call is TRBV5-4, the J call TRBJ1-2; no clear D. V was pared by 2 bases and J by 8 bases, with 25 bases between. This CDR3 has 17 residues. Germline V gene data show CDR1 as SGHNT and CDR2 as YYREEE (reference sequence). The CDR3 is CASSFLTTGPRIGGYTF. CDR3 DNA: TGTGCCAGCAGCTTCCTTACTACCGGGCCTCGAATCGGGGGCTACACCTTC.

Notes on this clone: A junction end diverges from the germline sequence, so it may reflect a read error. The chain uses TRBV7-9 and TRBJ1-1, with 8 nucleotides matching TRBD1. This CDR3 is 16 amino acids long. Germline values: CDR1 SEHNR, CDR2 FQNEAQ (reference sequence). In DNA form, the CDR3 reads TGTGCCAGCACCTTAAACGCGGGACAGGCGAACACTGAAGCTTTCTTT. Translation gives CASTLNAGQANTEAFF.

The chain links TRBV11-1 to TRBJ2-3, with 11 bases fitting TRBD2. V shed 5 bases and J 4 bases; nucleotides not matched to a gene: 8. Germline lookup yields CDR1 SGHAT and CDR2 FQDESV (reference sequence). The CDR3 runs 16 residues. The CDR3 region is CASSILAGGPADTQYF. In nucleotides, the CDR3 is TGTGCCAGCAGCATCCTAGCGGGAGGTCCCGCAGATACGCAGTATTTT.

This clone occurred a few times. The genes are TRBV3-1 (or the pseudogene TRBV3-2) and TRBJ1-2; a possible D gene is TRBD1 (6 bases). The CDR3 is made up of 19 amino acids. The V end lost 4 bases, the J end lost 2 bases, and 26 bases lay between the germline ends. Germline loops: CDR1 LGHDT, CDR2 YNNKEL (reference sequence). The chain's CDR3 is CASSRGKPGRGHGNYGYTF. The DNA for the CDR3 is TGTGCCAGCAGCCGCGGTAAGCCGGGCAGGGGCCATGGGAACTATGGCTACACCTTC.

The rearrangement links TRBV28 to TRBJ1-5; D possibly corresponds to TRBD1 (6 bases). The germline gives CDR1 MDHEN, CDR2 SYDVKM. The CDR3 covers 16 residues. V was shortened by 7 bases and J by 0 bases, with 16 bases between the two germline ends. The CDR3 protein is CASKPRARGSNQPQHF. As DNA, the CDR3 is TGTGCCAGCAAACCGAGGGCCAGGGGTAGCAATCAGCCCCAGCATTTT.

The chain has TRBV7-2 and TRBJ2-7; D unresolved. The germline V gene encodes CDR1 SGHTA and CDR2 FQGNSA. The CDR3 runs 11 residues. Trimming removed 1 base from V and 6 bases from J, with 4 bases in between. The CDR3 is CASSLGPEQYF. In DNA, the CDR3 is TGTGCCAGCAGCTTAGGCCCCGAGCAGTACTTC.

This clone was detected once. This sequence joins TRBV6-1 and TRBJ2-5; D is ambiguous. The CDR3 covers 15 residues. In germline, CDR1 is MNHNS, CDR2 SASEGT. V was clipped by 2 bases and J by 2 bases, with 12 bases between them. The CDR3 here is CASSEQGLGQETQYF. In DNA form, the CDR3 reads TGTGCCAGCAGTGAACAAGGGCTGGGACAAGAGACCCAGTACTTC.

The rearrangement joins TRBV5-4 to TRBJ1-4, with 7 bases identical to TRBD1. Trimming cost V 3 bases and J 3 bases; bases outside gene matches: 5. CDR1 is SGHNT, CDR2 YYREEE, per germline (reference sequence). The CDR3 is 15 amino acids. The DNA for the CDR3 is TGTGCCAGCAGCTCTTCTGGGACAGCTAATGAAAAACTGTTTTTT. As protein: CASSSSGTANEKLFF. Combining the CDR3 with reference TRBV5-4 and TRBJ1-4 gives the whole variable domain ETGVTQSPTHLIKTRGQQVTLRCSSQSGHNTVSWYQQALGQGPQFIFQYYREEENGRGNFPPRFSGLQFPNYSSELNVNALELDDSALYLCASSSSGTANEKLFFGSGTQLSVL.

The chain couples TRBV20-1 to TRBJ2-7, with a tentative D call TRBD2 (7 bases). Germline CDR1 is DFQATT and CDR2 is SNEGSKA (reference sequence). Trimming cost V 8 bases and J 5 bases, with 13 bases left between them. The CDR3 covers 11 residues. CDR3 region: CSMGGAHEQYF. The DNA of the CDR3 is TGCAGTATGGGGGGGGCCCACGAGCAGTACTTC.

V is TRBV6-1 and J is TRBJ2-5; D not certain. Germline loops: CDR1 MNHNS, CDR2 SASEGT. V was clipped by 2 bases and J by 5 bases, with 9 bases between them. This CDR3 has 13 amino acids. CDR3 in amino acids: CASSERVGETQYF. In nucleotides, the CDR3 is TGTGCCAGCAGTGAACGGGTGGGGGAGACCCAGTACTTC.